The 3 T cell receptor beta chains listed next were all sequenced from one sample in a study of blood T cell repertoires in COVID-19. Here immunoSEQ multiplex PCR was the method, and the copy in TCRdb shows in-frame clones only, minus some. The repertoire holds roughly 100,000 clones, with less than 90% as singletons. Sequencing was carried out using peripheral blood. Every receptor here comes from a man aged 50 to 59 with acute or convalescent COVID-19.

The V call is TRBV7-9, the J call TRBJ1-1, with D unclear. The length of the CDR3 is 10 residues. Germline V CDR1 and CDR2: SEHNR, FQNEAQ (reference sequence). V lost 6 bases, J lost 10 bases, and 9 bases lay in between. Written as DNA, the CDR3 is TGTGCCAGCAGGTTACCGTTAGCTTTCTTT. Translated: CASRLPLAFF.

This clone was observed once. The gene calls are TRBV5-6 and TRBJ1-1; 9 bases line up with TRBD1. The ends lost 2 bases at V and 6 bases at J; junction bases unmatched: 5. The CDR3 is 14 amino acids. Germline V gene sequence: CDR1 SGHDT, CDR2 YYEEEE. The CDR3 sequence: CASSFRDRVPEAFF. In nucleotides, the CDR3 is TGTGCCAGCAGCTTCCGGGACAGGGTTCCTGAAGCTTTCTTT.

The rearrangement joins TRBV5-5 to TRBJ2-2; a weak D match, TRBD1 (6 bases). The CDR3 totals 17 residues. Per germline, CDR1 SGHKS and CDR2 YYEKEE (reference sequence). V was pared by 4 bases and J by 5 bases, with 21 bases between. CDR3 sequence: CASSRQAGRGGTGELFF. In DNA form, the CDR3 reads TGTGCCAGCAGCCGTCAGGCGGGTAGAGGGGGAACCGGGGAGCTGTTTTTT.